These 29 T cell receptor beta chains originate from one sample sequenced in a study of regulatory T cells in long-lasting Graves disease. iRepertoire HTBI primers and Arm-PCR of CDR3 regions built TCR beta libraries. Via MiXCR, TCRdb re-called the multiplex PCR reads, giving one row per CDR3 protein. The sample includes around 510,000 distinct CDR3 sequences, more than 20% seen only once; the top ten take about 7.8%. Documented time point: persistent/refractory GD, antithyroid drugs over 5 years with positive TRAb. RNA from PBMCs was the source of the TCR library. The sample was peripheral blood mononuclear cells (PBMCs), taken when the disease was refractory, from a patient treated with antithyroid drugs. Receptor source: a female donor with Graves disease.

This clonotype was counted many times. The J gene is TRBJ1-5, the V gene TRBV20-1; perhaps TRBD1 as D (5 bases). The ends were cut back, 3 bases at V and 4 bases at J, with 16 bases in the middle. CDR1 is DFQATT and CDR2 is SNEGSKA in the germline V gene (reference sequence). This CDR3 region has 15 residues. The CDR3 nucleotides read TGCAGTGCTAGTTTTACCCAGGGTGTGAATCAGCCCCAGCATTTT. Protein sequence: CSASFTQGVNQPQHF.

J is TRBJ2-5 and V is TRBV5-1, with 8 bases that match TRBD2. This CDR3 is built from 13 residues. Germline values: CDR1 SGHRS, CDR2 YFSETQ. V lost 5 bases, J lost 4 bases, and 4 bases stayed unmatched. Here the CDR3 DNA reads TGCGCCAGCAGAAGCGGGAGAGGAGAGACCCAGTACTTC. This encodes CASRSGRGETQYF.

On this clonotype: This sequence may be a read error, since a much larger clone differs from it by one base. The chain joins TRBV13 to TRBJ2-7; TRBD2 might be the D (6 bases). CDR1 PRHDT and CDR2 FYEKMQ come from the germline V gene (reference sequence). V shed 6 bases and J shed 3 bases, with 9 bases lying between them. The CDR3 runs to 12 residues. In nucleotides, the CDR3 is TGTGCCAGCAGACACGGGGGCTACGAGCAGTACTTC. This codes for CASRHGGYEQYF.

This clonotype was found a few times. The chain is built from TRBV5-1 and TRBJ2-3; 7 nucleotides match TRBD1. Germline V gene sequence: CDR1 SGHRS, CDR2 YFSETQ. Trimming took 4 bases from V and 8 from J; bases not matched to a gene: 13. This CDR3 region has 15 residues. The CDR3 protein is CASSDTTGPYGTQYF. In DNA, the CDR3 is TGCGCCAGCAGCGATACGACAGGGCCCTACGGTACGCAGTATTTT.

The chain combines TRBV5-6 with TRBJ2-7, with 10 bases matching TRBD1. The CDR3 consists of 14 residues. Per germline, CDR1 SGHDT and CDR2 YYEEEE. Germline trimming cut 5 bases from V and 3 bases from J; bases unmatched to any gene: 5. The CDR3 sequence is CASRGTGDDYEQYF. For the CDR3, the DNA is TGTGCCAGCAGGGGGACAGGGGACGACTACGAGCAGTACTTC.

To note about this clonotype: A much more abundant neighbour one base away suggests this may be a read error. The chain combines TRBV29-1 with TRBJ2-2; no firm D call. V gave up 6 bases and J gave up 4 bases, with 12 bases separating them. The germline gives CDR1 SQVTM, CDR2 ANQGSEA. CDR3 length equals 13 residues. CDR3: CSVWHSSTGELFF. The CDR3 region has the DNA TGCAGCGTATGGCACTCGAGCACCGGGGAGCTGTTTTTT.

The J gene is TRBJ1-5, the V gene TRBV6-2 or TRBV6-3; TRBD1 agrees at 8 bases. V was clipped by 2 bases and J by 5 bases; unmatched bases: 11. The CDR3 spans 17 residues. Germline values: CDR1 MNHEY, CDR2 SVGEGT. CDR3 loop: CASSYTPGQGGYQPQHF. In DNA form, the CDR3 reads TGTGCCAGCAGTTACACCCCCGGACAGGGAGGGTATCAGCCCCAGCATTTT.

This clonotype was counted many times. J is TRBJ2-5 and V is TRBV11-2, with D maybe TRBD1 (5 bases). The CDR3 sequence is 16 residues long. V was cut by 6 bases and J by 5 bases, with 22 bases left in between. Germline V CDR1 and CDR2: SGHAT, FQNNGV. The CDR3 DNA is TGTGCCAGCAGGACCTCAGGGCCATCCTACCGGGAGACCCAGTACTTC. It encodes CASRTSGPSYRETQYF.

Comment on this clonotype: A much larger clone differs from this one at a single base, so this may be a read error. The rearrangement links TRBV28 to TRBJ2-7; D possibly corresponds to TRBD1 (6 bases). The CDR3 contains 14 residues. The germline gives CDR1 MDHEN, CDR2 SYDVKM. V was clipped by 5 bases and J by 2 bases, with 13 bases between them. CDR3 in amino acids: CASSLLTGTYEQYF. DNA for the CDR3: TGTGCCAGCAGTCTCCTGACAGGAACCTACGAGCAGTACTTC.

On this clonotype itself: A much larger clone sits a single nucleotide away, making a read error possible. The CDR3 DNA sequence: TGTGCCAGCAGTTCCCCCTCGGGGGGGGGACGAGAGACCCAGTACTTC. This encodes CASSSPSGGGRETQYF. The J gene is TRBJ2-5, the V gene TRBV2, with TRBD2 matching over 8 bases. J gave up 4 bases and V 5 bases, and 12 bases lay outside the gene matches. The CDR3 loop spans 16 amino acids. CDR1 is SNHLY, CDR2 FYNNEI, per germline.

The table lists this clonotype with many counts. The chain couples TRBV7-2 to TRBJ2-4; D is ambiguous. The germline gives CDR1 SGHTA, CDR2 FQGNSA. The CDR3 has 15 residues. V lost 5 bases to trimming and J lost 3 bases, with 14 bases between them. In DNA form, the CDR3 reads TGTGCCAGCAGCCGTATTACGACGGGCAAAAACATTCAGTACTTC. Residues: CASSRITTGKNIQYF.

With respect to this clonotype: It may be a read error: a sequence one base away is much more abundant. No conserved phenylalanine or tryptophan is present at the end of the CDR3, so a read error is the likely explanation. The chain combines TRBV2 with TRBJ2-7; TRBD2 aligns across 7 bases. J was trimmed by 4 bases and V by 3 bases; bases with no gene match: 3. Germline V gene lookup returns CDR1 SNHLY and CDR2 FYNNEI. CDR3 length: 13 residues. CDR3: CASSEGLTYEQYS. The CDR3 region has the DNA TGTGCCAGCAGTGAGGGACTAACATACGAGCAGTACTCC.

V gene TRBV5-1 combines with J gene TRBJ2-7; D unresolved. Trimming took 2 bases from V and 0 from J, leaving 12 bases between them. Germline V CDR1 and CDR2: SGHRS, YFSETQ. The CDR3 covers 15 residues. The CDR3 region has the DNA TGCGCCAGCAGCTTCGGGCCCCTTAGCTCCTACGAGCAGTACTTC. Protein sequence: CASSFGPLSSYEQYF.

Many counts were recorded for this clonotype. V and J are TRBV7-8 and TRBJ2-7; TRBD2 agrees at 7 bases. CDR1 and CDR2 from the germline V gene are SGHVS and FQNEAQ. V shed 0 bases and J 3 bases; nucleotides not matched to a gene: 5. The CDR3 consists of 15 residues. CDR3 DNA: TGTGCCAGCAGCTTAGCAGCTAGCGGAAACTACGAGCAGTACTTC. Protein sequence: CASSLAASGNYEQYF.

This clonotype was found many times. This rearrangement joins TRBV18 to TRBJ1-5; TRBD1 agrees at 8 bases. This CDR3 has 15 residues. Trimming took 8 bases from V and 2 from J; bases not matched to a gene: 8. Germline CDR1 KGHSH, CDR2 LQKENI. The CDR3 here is CASSLQGEGNQPQHF. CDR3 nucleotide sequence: TGTGCCAGCAGTTTACAGGGGGAAGGCAATCAGCCCCAGCATTTT.

CDR3 DNA sequence: TGTGCCAGCAGACTTTTGGGGGCGGCCCCTGGCTACACCTTC. Translation: CASRLLGAAPGYTF. V gene TRBV28 combines with J gene TRBJ1-2; tentative D call: TRBD1 (6 bases). Germline lookup yields CDR1 MDHEN and CDR2 SYDVKM. Trimming removed 6 bases at V and 7 bases at J, with 18 bases between. CDR3 length equals 14 residues.

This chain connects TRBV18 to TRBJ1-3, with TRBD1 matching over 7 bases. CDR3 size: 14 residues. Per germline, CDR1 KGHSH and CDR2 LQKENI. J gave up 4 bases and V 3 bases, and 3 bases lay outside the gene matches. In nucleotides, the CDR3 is TGTGCCAGCTCACCGGAGACAGGGGGAAACACCATATATTTT. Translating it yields CASSPETGGNTIYF.

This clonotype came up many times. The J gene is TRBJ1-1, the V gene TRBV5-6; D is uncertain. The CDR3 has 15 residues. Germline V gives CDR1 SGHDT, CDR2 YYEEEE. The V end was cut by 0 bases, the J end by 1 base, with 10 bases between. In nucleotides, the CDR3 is TGTGCCAGCAGCTTGGTGTCAGGTGAGAACACTGAAGCTTTCTTT. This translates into CASSLVSGENTEAFF.

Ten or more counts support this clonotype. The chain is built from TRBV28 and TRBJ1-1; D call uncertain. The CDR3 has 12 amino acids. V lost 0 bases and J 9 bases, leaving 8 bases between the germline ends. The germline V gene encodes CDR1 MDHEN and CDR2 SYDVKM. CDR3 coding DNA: TGTGCCAGCAGTTTATGGGGTAGGAAAGCTTTCTTT. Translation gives CASSLWGRKAFF.

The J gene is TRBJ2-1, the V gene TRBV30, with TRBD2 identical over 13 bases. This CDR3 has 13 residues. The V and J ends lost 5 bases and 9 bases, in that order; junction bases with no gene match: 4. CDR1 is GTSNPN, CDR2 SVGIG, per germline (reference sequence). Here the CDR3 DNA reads TGTGCCTGGGGACTAGCGGGAGAGGGTGAGCAGTTCTTC. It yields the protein CAWGLAGEGEQFF.

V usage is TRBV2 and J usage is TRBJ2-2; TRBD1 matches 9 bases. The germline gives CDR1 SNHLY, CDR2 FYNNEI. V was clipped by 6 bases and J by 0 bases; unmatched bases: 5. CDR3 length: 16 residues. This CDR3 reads CASSTTGGPNTGELFF. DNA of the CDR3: TGTGCCAGCAGCACAACAGGGGGCCCGAACACCGGGGAGCTGTTTTTT.

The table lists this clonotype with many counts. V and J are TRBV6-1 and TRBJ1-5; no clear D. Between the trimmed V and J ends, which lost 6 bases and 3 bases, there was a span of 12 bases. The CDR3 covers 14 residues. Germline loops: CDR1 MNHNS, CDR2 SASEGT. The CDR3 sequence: CASRIGRLNQPQHF. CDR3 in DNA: TGTGCCAGCAGGATAGGCAGACTCAATCAGCCCCAGCATTTT.

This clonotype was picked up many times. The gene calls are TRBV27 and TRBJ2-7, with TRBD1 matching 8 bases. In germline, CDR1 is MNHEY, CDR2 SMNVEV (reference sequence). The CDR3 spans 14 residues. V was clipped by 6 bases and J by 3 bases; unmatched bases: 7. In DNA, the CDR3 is TGTGCCAGCAGGGACTGGACAGGGAGCTACGAGCAGTACTTC. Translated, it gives CASRDWTGSYEQYF.

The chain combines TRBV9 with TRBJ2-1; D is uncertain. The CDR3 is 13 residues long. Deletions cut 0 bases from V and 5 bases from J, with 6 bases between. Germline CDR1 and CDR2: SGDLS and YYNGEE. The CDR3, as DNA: TGTGCCAGCAGCGTAGGTCAGAACAATGAGCAGTTCTTC. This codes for CASSVGQNNEQFF.

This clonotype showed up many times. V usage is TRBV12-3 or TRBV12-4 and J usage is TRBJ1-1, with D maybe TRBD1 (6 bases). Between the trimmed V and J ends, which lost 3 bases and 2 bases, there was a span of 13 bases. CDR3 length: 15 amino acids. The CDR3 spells CASSFETGRNTEAFF. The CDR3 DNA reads TGTGCCAGCAGTTTTGAGACAGGTAGAAACACTGAAGCTTTCTTT.

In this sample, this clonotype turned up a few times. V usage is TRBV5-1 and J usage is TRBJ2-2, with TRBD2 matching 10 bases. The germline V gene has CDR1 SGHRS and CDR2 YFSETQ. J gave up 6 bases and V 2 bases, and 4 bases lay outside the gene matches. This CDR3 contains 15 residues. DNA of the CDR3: TGCGCCAGCAGCTTAGCGGGAGGGCCGGCCGGGGAGCTGTTTTTT. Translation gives CASSLAGGPAGELFF.

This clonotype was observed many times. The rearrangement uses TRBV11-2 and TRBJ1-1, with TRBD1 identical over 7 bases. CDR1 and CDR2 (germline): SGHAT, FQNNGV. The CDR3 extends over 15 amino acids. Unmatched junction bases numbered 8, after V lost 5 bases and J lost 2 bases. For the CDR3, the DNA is TGTGCCAGCAGCCAAAGGGTAGGGGGCAACACTGAAGCTTTCTTT. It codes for CASSQRVGGNTEAFF.

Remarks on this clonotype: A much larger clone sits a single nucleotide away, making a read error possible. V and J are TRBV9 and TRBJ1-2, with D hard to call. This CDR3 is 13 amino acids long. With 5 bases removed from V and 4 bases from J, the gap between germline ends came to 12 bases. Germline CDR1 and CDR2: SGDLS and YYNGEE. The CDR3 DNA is TGTGCCAGCAGTGAAACACCCTCCTATGGCTACACCTTC. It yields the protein CASSETPSYGYTF.

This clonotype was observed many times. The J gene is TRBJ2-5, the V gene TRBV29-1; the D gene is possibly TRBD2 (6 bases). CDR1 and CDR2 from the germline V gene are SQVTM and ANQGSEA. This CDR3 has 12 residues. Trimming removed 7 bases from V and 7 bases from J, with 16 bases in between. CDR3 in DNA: TGCAGCGATCTGGAGGACTACGGGACCCAGTACTTC. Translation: CSDLEDYGTQYF.